The subject of this entry is one TCR beta chain. Its specificity is not known. This sample stems from a study of T cell repertoires in cytomegalovirus infection. Study background: It was the public TCR beta signatures that indicated both CMV infection and matching HLA type.

The J segment lost 3 bases and the V segment lost 2 bases, leaving 5 bases of the junction unmatched. The CDR3 runs 15 residues. Germline assignment: CDR1 MNHEY and CDR2 SVGAGI. Study results and caveats: Adding up the frequency of public TCR beta families identified people who carried CMV plus the relevant HLA. Predominance within the ex vivo response was attributable to HLA-C-restricted CMV-specific TCR beta clonotypes.

One entry per CDR3 protein results from TCRdb running MiXCR on the reads. The table shows fewer than 1,000,000 distinct CDR3 sequences, with under 40% occurring only once. The chain couples TRBV6-5 to TRBJ1-1; 8 nucleotides line up with TRBD1. The sequence derives from a human donor in good health (CMV status not recorded). Some clones in this sample may be carry-over from other donors' samples. The specimen comprised cultured CD8+ T cells from PBMCs, sampled from culture after CMV antigen stimulation. The CDR3 here is CASSYLDRVYTEAFF. CDR3 nucleotide sequence: TGTGCCAGCAGTTACCTGGACAGGGTATACACTGAAGCTTTCTTT.